This is a list of T cell receptor beta chains from one sample in a study of blood T cell repertoires in COVID-19. Data came from immunoSEQ multiplex PCR; TCRdb stores just in-frame clones and leaves some out. The sample contains around 500,000 clones, roughly 88% of which appear only once. The specimen sequenced was peripheral blood. The source is a human donor in a cohort sampled during active COVID-19. The CDR3 runs from the conserved cysteine through the conserved F or W. The D gene is left open where the match is weak. Size is omitted from some rows. Given values are once, few, many or a class for expanded clones.

j_call d_call clone_size v_call cdr3_nt cdr3_aa
TRBJ1-2 TRBD1 once TRBV30 TGTGCCTGGAGTGTGGGTCAGGGGGGCGCCTATGGCTACACCTTC CAWSVGQGGAYGYTF
TRBJ2-2 NA NA TRBV7-3 TGTGCCAGCAGGCCAACATCGAACACCGGGGAGCTGTTTTTT CASRPTSNTGELFF
TRBJ2-1 NA NA TRBV28 TGTGCCAGCAGTTTTAGTCCTGATTTCCGTGAGCAGTTCTTC CASSFSPDFREQFF
TRBJ2-1 NA NA TRBV7-2 TGTGCCAGCAGCCAGGACTGGGCTGGTGAGCAGTTCTTC CASSQDWAGEQFF
TRBJ1-4 NA NA TRBV6-5 TGTGCCAGCAGTTACTCTCGGTCTTCGGGAGAAAAACTGTTTTTT CASSYSRSSGEKLFF
TRBJ2-1 NA NA TRBV7-3 TGTGCCAGCAGCTTAACTAGAGAGAATGAGCAGTTCTTC CASSLTRENEQFF
TRBJ1-1 NA few TRBV19 TGTGCCAGTAGCTACCGGGCGGGGAACACTGAAGCTTTCTTT CASSYRAGNTEAFF
TRBJ2-1 NA NA TRBV18 TGTGCCAGCTCACGGGGCGTGTTGAATAGGAATGAGCAGTTCTTC CASSRGVLNRNEQFF
TRBJ2-7 TRBD2 NA TRBV18 TGTGCCAGCTCCCCGCGGGCGGGAGCTACCTACGAGCAGTACTTC CASSPRAGATYEQYF
TRBJ2-7 TRBD2 NA TRBV28 TGTGCCACCGAACCACTAGCGGGAGGACGCTACGAGCAGTACTTC CATEPLAGGRYEQYF
TRBJ2-1 NA NA TRBV7-3 TGTGCCAGCAGCTTACGAGGTAGCGGATACAATGAGCAGTTCTTC CASSLRGSGYNEQFF
TRBJ1-5 NA NA TRBV15 TGTGCCACCAGCCCGTTGCGGGATCAGCCCCAGCATTTT CATSPLRDQPQHF
TRBJ2-7 NA NA TRBV15 TGTGCCACCAGCAGACTAGTCTCCTACGAGCAGTACTTC CATSRLVSYEQYF
TRBJ2-1 TRBD1 NA TRBV4-2 TGTGCCAGCAGCCAACAGGGGGCGCTTTACAATGAGCAGTTCTTC CASSQQGALYNEQFF
TRBJ1-1 NA NA TRBV29-1 TGCAGCGTTGAAGAGGGAGGGAGGGGCACTGAAGCTTTCTTT CSVEEGGRGTEAFF
TRBJ2-5 TRBD1 once TRBV28 TGTGCCAGCAGCTCGAGGGTTCTGGGACAGGGAGGAGAGACCCAGTACTTC CASSSRVLGQGGETQYF
TRBJ2-5 TRBD2 NA TRBV7-2 TGTGCCAGCAGCTCGGGAATAGCGGGAGTTGGAGAGACCCAGTACTTC CASSSGIAGVGETQYF
TRBJ1-2 TRBD1 NA TRBV19 TGTGCCAGTGGGAACAGGGGAACCCTATCGGGCTACACCTTC CASGNRGTLSGYTF
TRBJ2-2 NA NA TRBV7-3 TGTGCCAGCAGCCCGTCGGCAGCGACCACCGGGGAGCTGTTTTTT CASSPSAATTGELFF
TRBJ1-5 NA NA TRBV19 TGTGCCAGTAGTGGTATGGGCGGCAATCAGCCCCAGCATTTT CASSGMGGNQPQHF
TRBJ2-3 NA NA TRBV7-2 TGTGCCAGCAGCTTAGATGCTCCCTACACAGATACGCAGTATTTT CASSLDAPYTDTQYF
TRBJ1-4 NA NA TRBV27 TGTGCCAGCAGTTTATCGCGGGGACCGAATGAAAAACTGTTTTTT CASSLSRGPNEKLFF
TRBJ2-1 NA NA TRBV28 TGTGCCAGCAAAGGGACCCTTGTGGACTATCACAATGAGCAGTTCTTC CASKGTLVDYHNEQFF
TRBJ1-5 TRBD1 NA TRBV9 TGTGCCAGCACCAGAGGGACAGAGCCAAATCAGCCCCAGCATTTT CASTRGTEPNQPQHF
TRBJ1-2 NA NA TRBV3-1/TRBV3-2 TGTGCCAGCAGCCTCGGGGGTGGCTACACCTTC CASSLGGGYTF
TRBJ2-2 TRBD1 NA TRBV19 TGTGCCAGTAGGGACAGGGATAACACCGGGGAGCTGTTTTTT CASRDRDNTGELFF
TRBJ1-2 NA many TRBV27 TGTGCCAGCAGAACTGGACAGTCTAACTATGGCTACACCTTC CASRTGQSNYGYTF
TRBJ2-5 TRBD2 NA TRBV7-2 TGTGCCAGCAGCTTAAGCGGCGCGGGGGGCCAAGAGACCCAGTACTTC CASSLSGAGGQETQYF
TRBJ2-5 TRBD2 NA TRBV2 TGTGCCAGCAGTGAAGGACTAGCGGGAGGAGAGACCCAGTACTTC CASSEGLAGGETQYF
TRBJ2-1 TRBD2 NA TRBV9 TGTGCCAGCAGCGTAGTGGATAGCGGGAGCAACTCCTACAATGAGCAGTTCTTC CASSVVDSGSNSYNEQFF
TRBJ1-3 NA NA TRBV30 TGTGCCTGGAGTGTCAGGAACACCATATATTTT CAWSVRNTIYF
TRBJ1-1 TRBD1 NA TRBV30 TGTGCCTGGAGACTGAGCAGCAGGGGGTCTTTTAAGGTGAACACTGAAGCTTTCTTT CAWRLSSRGSFKVNTEAFF
TRBJ2-7 TRBD2 NA TRBV4-3 TGCGCCAGCAGCCAAGAAACGGGAGGACTGCTCTACGAGCAGTACTTC CASSQETGGLLYEQYF
TRBJ1-1 TRBD1 NA TRBV13 TGTGCCAGCAGCGCAGACAGGGCTGAAGCTTTCTTT CASSADRAEAFF
TRBJ2-3 TRBD2 NA TRBV11-2 TGTGCCAGCAGCTTAGGGGCTAGCGGTAGCACAGATACGCAGTATTTT CASSLGASGSTDTQYF
TRBJ1-5 NA once TRBV2 TGTGCCAGTGGTCGGGTGAGTCAGCCCCAGCATTTT CASGRVSQPQHF
TRBJ2-1 TRBD2 once TRBV10-3 TGTGCCATCAGCTCTAGCGGGACAGCTCATGAGCAGTTCTTC CAISSSGTAHEQFF
TRBJ2-1 TRBD2 NA TRBV6-2/TRBV6-3 TGTGCCAGCAGTTACTTGGGGACTAGTTACAATGAGCAGTTCTTC CASSYLGTSYNEQFF